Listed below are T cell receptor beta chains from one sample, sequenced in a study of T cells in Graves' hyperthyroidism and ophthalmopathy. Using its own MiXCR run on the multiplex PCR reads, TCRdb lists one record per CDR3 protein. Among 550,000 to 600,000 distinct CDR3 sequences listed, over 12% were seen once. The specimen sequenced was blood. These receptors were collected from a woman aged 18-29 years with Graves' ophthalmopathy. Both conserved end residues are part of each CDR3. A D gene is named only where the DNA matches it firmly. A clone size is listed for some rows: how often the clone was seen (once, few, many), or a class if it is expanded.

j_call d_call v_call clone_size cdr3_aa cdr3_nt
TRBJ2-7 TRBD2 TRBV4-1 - CASSLSRGTSFEQYF TGCGCCAGCAGCCTTTCACGCGGGACTAGCTTCGAGCAGTACTTC
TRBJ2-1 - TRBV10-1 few CASSESAPYNEQFF TGCGCCAGCAGTGAAAGCGCGCCTTACAATGAGCAGTTCTTC
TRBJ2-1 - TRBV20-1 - CSASGGVGEQFF TGCAGTGCTAGCGGAGGGGTGGGTGAGCAGTTCTTC
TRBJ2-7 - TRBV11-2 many CASSLVQGGQYF TGTGCCAGCAGCTTAGTACAGGGCGGGCAGTACTTC
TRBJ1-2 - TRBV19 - CASKIPVQLDGYTF TGTGCCAGTAAAATCCCAGTCCAACTTGATGGCTACACCTTC
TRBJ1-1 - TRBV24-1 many CATSGRGRTNTEAFF TGTGCCACCAGTGGTCGAGGACGGACGAACACTGAAGCTTTCTTT
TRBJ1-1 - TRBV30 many CAWSDNENTEAFF TGTGCCTGGAGTGATAATGAGAACACTGAAGCTTTCTTT
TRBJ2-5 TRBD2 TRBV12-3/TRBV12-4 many CASTPSGSAGETQYF TGTGCCAGCACCCCTAGCGGGAGTGCTGGGGAGACCCAGTACTTC
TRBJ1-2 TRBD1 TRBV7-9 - CASSRTGIGYGYTF TGTGCCAGCAGTCGGACAGGGATCGGCTATGGCTACACCTTC
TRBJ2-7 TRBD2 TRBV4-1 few CASSQPSGVEQYF TGCGCCAGCAGCCAACCTAGCGGCGTCGAGCAGTACTTC
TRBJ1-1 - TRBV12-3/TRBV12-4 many CASSLNQNTEAFF TGTGCCAGCAGTTTAAACCAGAACACTGAAGCTTTCTTT
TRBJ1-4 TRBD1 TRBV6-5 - CASSYQWWDSNEKLFF TGTGCCAGCAGTTACCAATGGTGGGACAGCAATGAAAAACTGTTTTTT
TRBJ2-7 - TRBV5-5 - CASSLDQREQYF TGTGCCAGCAGCTTGGATCAAAGAGAGCAGTACTTC
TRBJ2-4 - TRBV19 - CASRPDGAAKNIQYF TGTGCCAGTAGACCCGACGGCGCAGCCAAAAACATTCAGTACTTC
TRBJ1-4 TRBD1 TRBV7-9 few CASSASDRNEKLFF TGTGCCAGCAGCGCCTCGGACAGGAATGAAAAACTGTTTTTT
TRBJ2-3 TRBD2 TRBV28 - CASSLILAGVVDTQYF TGTGCCAGCAGTCTAATACTAGCGGGAGTAGTAGATACGCAGTATTTT
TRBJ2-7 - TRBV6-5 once CASRSSKVRSYEQYF TGTGCCAGCAGATCCTCAAAAGTTAGGTCCTACGAGCAGTACTTC
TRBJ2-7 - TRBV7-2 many CASSLARTGTPAYEQYF TGTGCCAGCAGCTTAGCTAGGACCGGGACCCCGGCCTACGAGCAGTACTTC
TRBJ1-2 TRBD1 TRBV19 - CASSSKKLGQGVLYSGYTF TGTGCCAGTAGTTCAAAAAAATTGGGACAGGGCGTACTCTATTCGGGCTACACCTTC
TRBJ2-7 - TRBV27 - CASSLVVGVSSYEQYF TGTGCCAGCAGTTTAGTAGTGGGGGTCAGCTCCTACGAGCAGTACTTC
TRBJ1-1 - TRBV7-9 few CASSLDGGLFGNTEAFF TGTGCCAGCAGCCTTGACGGGGGGCTGTTTGGGAACACTGAAGCTTTCTTT
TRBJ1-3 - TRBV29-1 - CSVQGGIYSGNTIYF TGCAGCGTGCAGGGCGGAATATACTCTGGAAACACCATATATTTT
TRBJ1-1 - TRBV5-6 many CASSLSLSPGTEAFF TGTGCCAGCAGCTTGAGTCTCTCCCCAGGGACTGAAGCTTTCTTT
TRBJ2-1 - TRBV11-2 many CASSFRDSPLGREQFF TGTGCCAGCAGCTTCCGGGACTCGCCTTTGGGACGTGAGCAGTTCTTC
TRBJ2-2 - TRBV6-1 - CASQGAGSGVTGELFF TGTGCCAGCCAGGGCGCCGGGAGTGGGGTGACCGGGGAGCTGTTTTTT
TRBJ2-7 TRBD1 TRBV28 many CASSSTGTGSYEQYF TGTGCCAGCAGTTCTACCGGGACAGGGTCCTACGAGCAGTACTTC
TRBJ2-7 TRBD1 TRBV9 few CASSVGLATGSWTGHEQYF TGTGCCAGCAGCGTAGGTTTAGCGACAGGGAGTTGGACCGGCCACGAGCAGTACTTC